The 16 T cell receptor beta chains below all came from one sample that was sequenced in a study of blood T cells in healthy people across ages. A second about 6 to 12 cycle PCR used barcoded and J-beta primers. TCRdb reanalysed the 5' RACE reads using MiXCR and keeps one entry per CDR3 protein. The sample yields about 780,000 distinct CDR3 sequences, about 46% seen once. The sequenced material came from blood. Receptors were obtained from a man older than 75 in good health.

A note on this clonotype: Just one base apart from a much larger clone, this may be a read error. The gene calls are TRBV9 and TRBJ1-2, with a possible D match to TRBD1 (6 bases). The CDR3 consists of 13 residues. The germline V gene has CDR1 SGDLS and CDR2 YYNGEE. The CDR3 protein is CACSRDNNYGYTF. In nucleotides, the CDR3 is TGTGCCTGCAGTAGGGACAATAACTATGGCTACACCTTC.

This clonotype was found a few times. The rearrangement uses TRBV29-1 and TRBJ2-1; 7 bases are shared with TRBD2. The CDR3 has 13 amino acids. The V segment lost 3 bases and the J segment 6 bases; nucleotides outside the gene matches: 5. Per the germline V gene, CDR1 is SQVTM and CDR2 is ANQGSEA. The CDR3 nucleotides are TGCAGCGTTGAGCTAGCGGTCCCCAATGAGCAGTTCTTC. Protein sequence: CSVELAVPNEQFF.

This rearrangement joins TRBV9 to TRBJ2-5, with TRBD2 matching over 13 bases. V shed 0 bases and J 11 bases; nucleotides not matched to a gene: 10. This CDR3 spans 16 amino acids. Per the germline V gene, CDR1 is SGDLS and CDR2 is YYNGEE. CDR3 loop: CASSVGGTSGIDEQYF. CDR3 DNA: TGTGCCAGCAGCGTAGGAGGGACTAGCGGGATCGATGAGCAGTACTTC.

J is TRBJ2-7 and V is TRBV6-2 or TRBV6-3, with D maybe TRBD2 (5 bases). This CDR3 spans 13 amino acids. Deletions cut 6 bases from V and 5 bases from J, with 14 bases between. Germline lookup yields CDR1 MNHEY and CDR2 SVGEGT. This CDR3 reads CASRQSYGNEQYF. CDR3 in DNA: TGTGCCAGCAGGCAATCGTACGGGAACGAGCAGTACTTC.

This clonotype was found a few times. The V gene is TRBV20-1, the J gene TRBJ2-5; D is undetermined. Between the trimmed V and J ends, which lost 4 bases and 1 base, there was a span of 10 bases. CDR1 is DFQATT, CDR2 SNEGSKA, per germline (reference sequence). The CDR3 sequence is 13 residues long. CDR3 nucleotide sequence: TGCAGTGCTATTAAGGCGCTCCAAGAGACCCAGTACTTC. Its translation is CSAIKALQETQYF.

CDR3 amino acids: CASNQRLGANEQYF. The CDR3 DNA reads TGTGCCAGCAACCAACGCTTGGGGGCGAATGAGCAGTACTTC. V is TRBV7-6 and J is TRBJ2-5; D is perhaps TRBD1 (6 bases). V was cut by 7 bases and J by 11 bases, with 23 bases left in between. Germline values: CDR1 SGHVS, CDR2 FNYEAQ. The CDR3 covers 14 residues.

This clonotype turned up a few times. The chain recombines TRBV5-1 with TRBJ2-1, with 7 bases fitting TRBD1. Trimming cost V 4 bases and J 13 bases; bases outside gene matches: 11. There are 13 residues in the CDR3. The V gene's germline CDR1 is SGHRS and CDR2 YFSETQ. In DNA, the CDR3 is TGCGCCAGCAGCCATCAGGGGGAAGAGACCCAGTTCTTC. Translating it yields CASSHQGEETQFF. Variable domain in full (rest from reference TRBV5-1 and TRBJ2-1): KAGVTQTPRYLIKTRGQQVTLSCSPISGHRSVSWYQQTPGQGLQFLFEYFSETQRNKGNFPGRFSGRQFSNSRSEMNVSTLELGDSALYLCASSHQGEETQFFGPGTRLTVL.

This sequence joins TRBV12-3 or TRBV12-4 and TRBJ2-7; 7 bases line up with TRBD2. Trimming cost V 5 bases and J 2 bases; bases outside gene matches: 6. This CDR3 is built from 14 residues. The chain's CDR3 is CASSMGGGPYEQYF. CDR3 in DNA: TGTGCCAGCAGTATGGGGGGAGGGCCCTACGAGCAGTACTTC.

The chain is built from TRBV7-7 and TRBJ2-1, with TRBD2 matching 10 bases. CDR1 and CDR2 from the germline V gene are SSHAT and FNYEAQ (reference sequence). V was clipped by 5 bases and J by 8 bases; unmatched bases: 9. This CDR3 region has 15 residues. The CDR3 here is CASSPLAGVLDEQFF. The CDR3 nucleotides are TGTGCCAGCAGCCCTCTAGCGGGAGTACTGGATGAGCAGTTCTTC.

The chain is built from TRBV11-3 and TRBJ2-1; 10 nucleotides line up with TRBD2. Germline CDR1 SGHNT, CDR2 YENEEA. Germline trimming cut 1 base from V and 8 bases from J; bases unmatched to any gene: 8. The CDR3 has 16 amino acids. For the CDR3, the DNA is TGTGCCAGCAGCTTAGTCTCTAGCGGGAGAATCGATGAGCAGTTCTTC. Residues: CASSLVSSGRIDEQFF.

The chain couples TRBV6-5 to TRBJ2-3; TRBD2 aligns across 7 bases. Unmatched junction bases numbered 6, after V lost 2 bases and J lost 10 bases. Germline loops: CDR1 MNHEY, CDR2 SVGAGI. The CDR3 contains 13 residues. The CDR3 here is CASSYRGLVAQYF. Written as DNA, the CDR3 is TGTGCCAGCAGTTACCGAGGACTAGTGGCGCAGTATTTT.

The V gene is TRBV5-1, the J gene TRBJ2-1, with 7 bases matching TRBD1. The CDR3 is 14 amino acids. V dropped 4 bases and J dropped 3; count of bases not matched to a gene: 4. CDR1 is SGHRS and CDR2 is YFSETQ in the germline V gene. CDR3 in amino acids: CASSEGQLYNEQFF. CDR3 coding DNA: TGCGCCAGCAGCGAGGGACAGCTCTACAATGAGCAGTTCTTC.

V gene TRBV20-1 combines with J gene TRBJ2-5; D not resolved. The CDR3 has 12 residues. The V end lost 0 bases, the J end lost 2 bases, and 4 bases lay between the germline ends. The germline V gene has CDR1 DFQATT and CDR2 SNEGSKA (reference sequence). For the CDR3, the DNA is TGCAGTGCTAGAGAACCGCAAGAGACCCAGTACTTC. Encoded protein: CSAREPQETQYF.

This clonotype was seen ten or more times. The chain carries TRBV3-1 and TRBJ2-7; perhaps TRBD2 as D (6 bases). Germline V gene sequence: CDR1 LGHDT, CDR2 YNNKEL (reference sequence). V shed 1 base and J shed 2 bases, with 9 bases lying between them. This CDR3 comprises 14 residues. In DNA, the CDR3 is TGTGCCAGCAGCCAAGGGGCGGGAACCTACGAGCAGTACTTC. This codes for CASSQGAGTYEQYF.

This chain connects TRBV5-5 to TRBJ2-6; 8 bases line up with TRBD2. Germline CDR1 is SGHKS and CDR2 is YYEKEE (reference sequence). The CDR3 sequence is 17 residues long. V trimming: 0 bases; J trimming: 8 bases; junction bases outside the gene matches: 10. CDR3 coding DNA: TGTGCCAGCAGCTTGGAGGGCGGGGGGCTAGGGACCAACGTCCTGACTTTC. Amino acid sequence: CASSLEGGGLGTNVLTF.

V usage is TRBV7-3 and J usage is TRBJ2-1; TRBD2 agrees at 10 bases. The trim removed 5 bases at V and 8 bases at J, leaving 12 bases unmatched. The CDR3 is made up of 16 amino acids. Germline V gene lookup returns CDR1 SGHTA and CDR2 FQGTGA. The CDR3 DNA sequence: TGTGCCAGCAGCCCCACCGGACTAGCGGAGGGCCATGAGCAGTTCTTC. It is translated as CASSPTGLAEGHEQFF.